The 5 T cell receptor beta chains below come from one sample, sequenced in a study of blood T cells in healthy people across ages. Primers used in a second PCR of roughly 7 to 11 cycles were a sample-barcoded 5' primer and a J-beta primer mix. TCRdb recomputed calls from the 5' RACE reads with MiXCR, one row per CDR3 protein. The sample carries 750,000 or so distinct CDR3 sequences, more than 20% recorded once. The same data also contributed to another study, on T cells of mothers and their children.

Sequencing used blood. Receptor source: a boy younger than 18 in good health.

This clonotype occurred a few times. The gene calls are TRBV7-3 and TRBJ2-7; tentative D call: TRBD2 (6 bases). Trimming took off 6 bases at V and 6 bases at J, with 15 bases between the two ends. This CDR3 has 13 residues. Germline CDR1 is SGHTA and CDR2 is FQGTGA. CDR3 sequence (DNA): TGTGCCAGCAGTCAACAGGTCGGGGGCGAGCAGTACTTC. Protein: CASSQQVGGEQYF. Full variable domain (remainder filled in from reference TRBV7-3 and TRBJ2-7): GAGVSQTPSNKVTEKGKYVELRCDPISGHTALYWYRQSLGQGPEFLIYFQGTGAADDSGLPNDRFFAVRPEGSVSTLKIQRTERGDSAVYLCASSQQVGGEQYFGPGTRLTVT.

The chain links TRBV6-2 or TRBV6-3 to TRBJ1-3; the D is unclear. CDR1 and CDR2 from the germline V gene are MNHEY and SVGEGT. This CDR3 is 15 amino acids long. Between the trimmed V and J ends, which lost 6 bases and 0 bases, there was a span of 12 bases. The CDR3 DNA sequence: TGTGCCAGCAGACGGACGGGGATCTCTGGAAACACCATATATTTT. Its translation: CASRRTGISGNTIYF.

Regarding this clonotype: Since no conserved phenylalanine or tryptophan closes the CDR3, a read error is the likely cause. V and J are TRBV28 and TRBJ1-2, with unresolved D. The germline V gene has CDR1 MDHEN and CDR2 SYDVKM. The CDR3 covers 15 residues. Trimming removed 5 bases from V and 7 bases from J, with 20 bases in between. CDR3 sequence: CASSLPRDGAFGYTL. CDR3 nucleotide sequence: TGTGCCAGCAGTCTCCCCCGCGACGGAGCGTTTGGCTACACCCTC.

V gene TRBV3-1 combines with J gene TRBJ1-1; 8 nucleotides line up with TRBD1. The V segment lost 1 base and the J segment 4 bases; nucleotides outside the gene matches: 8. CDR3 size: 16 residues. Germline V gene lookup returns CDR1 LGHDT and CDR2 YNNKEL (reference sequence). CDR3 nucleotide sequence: TGTGCCAGCAGCCAAGGCCAGGGGGCATGGAGCACTGAAGCTTTCTTT. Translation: CASSQGQGAWSTEAFF.

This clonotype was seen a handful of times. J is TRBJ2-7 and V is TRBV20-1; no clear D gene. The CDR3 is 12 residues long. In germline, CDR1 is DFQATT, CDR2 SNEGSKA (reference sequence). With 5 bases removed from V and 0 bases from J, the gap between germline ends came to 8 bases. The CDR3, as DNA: TGCAGTGCTTGGACCTCCTCCTACGAGCAGTACTTC. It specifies CSAWTSSYEQYF.